The rows below give T cell receptor beta chains drawn from one sample of a study of identical twins. TCRdb called the 5' RACE reads again in MiXCR, with one record for every CDR3 protein. The table records 200,000 to 250,000 distinct CDR3 sequences, more than 13% of them present only once. The sequencing input was memory (CD45RO+) T cells sorted from blood. These receptors were taken from a woman younger than 30 in good health. Each CDR3 is given with its conserved first and last residue. The D gene is left open where the match is weak. Expanded clones get a size class; other rows say once, few or many, or leave the size out.

D gene: -; J gene: TRBJ2-7; clone size: few; V gene: TRBV6-1; CDR3 DNA: TGTGCCAGCAGTGTTTCGAGGATCTACGAGCAGTACTTC; CDR3 protein: CASSVSRIYEQYF
D gene: -; J gene: TRBJ1-6; clone size: -; V gene: TRBV20-1; CDR3 DNA: TGCAGTGCTAGTGTGGGACAACTTAATTCACCCCTCCACTTT; CDR3 protein: CSASVGQLNSPLHF
D gene: -; J gene: TRBJ1-3; clone size: few; V gene: TRBV6-5; CDR3 DNA: TGTGCCACTGACAGTTCTCGCTCTGGAAACACCATATATTTT; CDR3 protein: CATDSSRSGNTIYF
D gene: -; J gene: TRBJ2-5; clone size: few; V gene: TRBV18; CDR3 DNA: TGTGCCAGCTCACCACCGACTTTCCAAGAGACCCAGTACTTC; CDR3 protein: CASSPPTFQETQYF
D gene: -; J gene: TRBJ2-5; clone size: few; V gene: TRBV2; CDR3 DNA: TGTGCCAGCAGTGTTTCCCAAGAGACCCAGTACTTC; CDR3 protein: CASSVSQETQYF
D gene: -; J gene: TRBJ2-7; clone size: few; V gene: TRBV19; CDR3 DNA: TGTGCCAGTAGTAAGTCTCTCCGGACGGACCTCTACGAGCAGTACTTC; CDR3 protein: CASSKSLRTDLYEQYF
D gene: -; J gene: TRBJ1-6; clone size: few; V gene: TRBV12-3/TRBV12-4; CDR3 DNA: TGTGCCAGCAGTTTGTTCGAGGACGGGGGTTCACCCCTCCACTTT; CDR3 protein: CASSLFEDGGSPLHF
D gene: -; J gene: TRBJ1-5; clone size: -; V gene: TRBV5-1; CDR3 DNA: TGCGCGCAAGTACAGGGAATGAGGCAGCCCCAGCATTTT; CDR3 protein: CAQVQGMRQPQHF
D gene: TRBD1; J gene: TRBJ2-5; clone size: -; V gene: TRBV25-1; CDR3 DNA: TGTGCCACCAGGGGGCGGGACGGTACTCAAGAGACCCAGTACTTC; CDR3 protein: CATRGRDGTQETQYF
D gene: -; J gene: TRBJ2-5; clone size: -; V gene: TRBV10-2; CDR3 DNA: TGCGCCAGCAGTGAGGGTCAGACCCAGTACTTC; CDR3 protein: CASSEGQTQYF
D gene: TRBD2; J gene: TRBJ2-3; clone size: many; V gene: TRBV12-3/TRBV12-4; CDR3 DNA: TGTGCCAGCAGTCCCCGACTAGCGGGAGCGAAAGATACGCAGTATTTT; CDR3 protein: CASSPRLAGAKDTQYF
D gene: -; J gene: TRBJ2-2; clone size: few; V gene: TRBV6-2/TRBV6-3; CDR3 DNA: TGTGCCAGCAGTTACTCGGGCAGACCGAACACCGGGGAGCTGTTTTTT; CDR3 protein: CASSYSGRPNTGELFF
D gene: TRBD2; J gene: TRBJ2-5; clone size: -; V gene: TRBV11-1; CDR3 DNA: TGTGCCAGCAGCGCGGACTTGGGCCTAGCGGGAGTTGAGGGGCACCAAGAGACCCAGTACTTC; CDR3 protein: CASSADLGLAGVEGHQETQYF
D gene: -; J gene: TRBJ2-1; clone size: many; V gene: TRBV5-5; CDR3 DNA: TGTGCCAGCAGCCCCTGGCAAAATGAGCAGTTCTTC; CDR3 protein: CASSPWQNEQFF
D gene: -; J gene: TRBJ2-2; clone size: -; V gene: TRBV19; CDR3 DNA: TGTGCCAGTAGTGGGGATGGGTACTCCGGGGAGCTGTTTTTT; CDR3 protein: CASSGDGYSGELFF
D gene: TRBD2; J gene: TRBJ2-3; clone size: few; V gene: TRBV6-4; CDR3 DNA: TGTGCCAGCAGCCTTAGCGGGGGGGAGTCAGATACGCAGTATTTT; CDR3 protein: CASSLSGGESDTQYF
D gene: TRBD1; J gene: TRBJ2-7; clone size: -; V gene: TRBV27; CDR3 DNA: TGTGCCAGCAGTCGGAGGGGGACAGGCGGTTCCTACGAGCAGTACTTC; CDR3 protein: CASSRRGTGGSYEQYF
D gene: -; J gene: TRBJ2-1; clone size: -; V gene: TRBV4-3; CDR3 DNA: TGCGCCAGCAGCCAATCGAGGGGGGGGCCCTACAATGAGCAGTTCTTC; CDR3 protein: CASSQSRGGPYNEQFF
D gene: TRBD1; J gene: TRBJ2-2; clone size: -; V gene: TRBV15; CDR3 DNA: TGTGCCACCAGCAGACTCACAGGGGCGAACACCGGGGAGCTGTTTTTT; CDR3 protein: CATSRLTGANTGELFF
D gene: -; J gene: TRBJ2-1; clone size: -; V gene: TRBV5-8; CDR3 DNA: TGTGCCAGCAGCTTGGCCACTGGGGTAGGGTCCTACAATGAGCAGTTCTTC; CDR3 protein: CASSLATGVGSYNEQFF
D gene: -; J gene: TRBJ2-3; clone size: few; V gene: TRBV28; CDR3 DNA: TGTGCCAGCTTGGGGCCCACAGATACGCAGTATTTT; CDR3 protein: CASLGPTDTQYF
D gene: -; J gene: TRBJ2-5; clone size: -; V gene: TRBV20-1; CDR3 DNA: TGCAGTGCTAGTGTACCAGAGACCCAGTACTTC; CDR3 protein: CSASVPETQYF
D gene: -; J gene: TRBJ2-6; clone size: many; V gene: TRBV6-5; CDR3 DNA: TGTGCCAGCAGTACTAGGACTGGGGCCAACGTCCTGACTTTC; CDR3 protein: CASSTRTGANVLTF
D gene: TRBD1; J gene: TRBJ2-7; clone size: -; V gene: TRBV2; CDR3 DNA: TGTGCCAGCAGTGTGGACAGGAGCTCCTACGAGCAGTACTTC; CDR3 protein: CASSVDRSSYEQYF
D gene: -; J gene: TRBJ1-2; clone size: few; V gene: TRBV12-3/TRBV12-4; CDR3 DNA: TGTGCCAGCAGTTTAGGGGGCAAGTACTATGGCTACACCTTC; CDR3 protein: CASSLGGKYYGYTF